Sequencing of this T cell receptor beta chain was carried out in a study of cytomegalovirus exposure and HLA in healthy donors. The V and J ends lost 8 bases and 4 bases, in that order; junction bases with no gene match: 13. The germline V gene has CDR1 MNHEY and CDR2 SMNVEV (reference sequence). The CDR3 totals 16 residues. Use of 60 Vbeta and 13 Jbeta primers characterized the PCR. The protocol was immunoSEQ multiplex PCR, while the TCRdb copy is restricted to in-frame clones and leaves out a portion. The table lists about 130,000 clones, around 73% of them singletons. This clone was seen a handful of times.

V and J are TRBV27 and TRBJ2-3, with 9 bases fitting TRBD1. Sequencing was carried out using PBMCs. The receptor comes from a female donor in good health and CMV-seronegative. This CDR3 reads CASDPSDRGVADTQYF. The CDR3 coding sequence is TGTGCCAGCGATCCGTCGGACAGGGGTGTCGCAGATACGCAGTATTTT.